The source of this T cell receptor beta chain is a study of early T cells in non-severe SARS-CoV-2 infection. At the level of the study: Bulk RNA isolated from unsorted whole blood underwent sequencing; chains were not paired.

The CDR3 sequence is 13 residues long. Trimming took off 4 bases at V and 1 base at J, with 8 bases between the two ends. Looked up from germline, CDR1 is SGHRS and CDR2 is YFSETQ. Unique molecular identifiers were affixed to single, distinct cDNA molecules. TCRdb redid the calling of the 5' RACE reads with MiXCR, one entry per CDR3 protein. This sample carries about 48,000 distinct CDR3 sequences, 8.5% to 10% of them seen once, and the ten largest clones take about 8.6%. Ten or more counts support this clonotype. The chain combines TRBV5-1 with TRBJ1-2; weak D call: TRBD1 (6 bases). Sample: whole blood. This clonotype was obtained from an adult who was a healthcare worker with PCR-confirmed SARS-CoV-2 infection or an uninfected control (not recorded which). CDR3: CASSTDSNYGYTF. The CDR3 coding sequence is TGCGCCAGCAGCACGGACAGTAACTATGGCTACACCTTC.